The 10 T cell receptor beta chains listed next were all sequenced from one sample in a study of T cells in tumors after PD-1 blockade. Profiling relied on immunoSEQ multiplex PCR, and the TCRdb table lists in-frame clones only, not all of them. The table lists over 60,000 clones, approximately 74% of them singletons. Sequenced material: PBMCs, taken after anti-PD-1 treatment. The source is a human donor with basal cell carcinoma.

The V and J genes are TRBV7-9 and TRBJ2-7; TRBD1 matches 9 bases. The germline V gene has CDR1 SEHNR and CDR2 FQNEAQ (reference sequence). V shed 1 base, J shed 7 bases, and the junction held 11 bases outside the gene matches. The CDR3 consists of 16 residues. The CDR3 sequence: CASSLDRGGQGKEQYF. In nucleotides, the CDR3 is TGTGCCAGCAGCTTAGATCGAGGGGGACAGGGTAAAGAGCAGTACTTC.

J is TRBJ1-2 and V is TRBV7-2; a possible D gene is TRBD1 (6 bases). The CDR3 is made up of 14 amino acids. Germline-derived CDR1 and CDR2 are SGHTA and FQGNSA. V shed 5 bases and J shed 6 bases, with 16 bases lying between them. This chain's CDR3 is CASSVRAPGDGYTF. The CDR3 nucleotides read TGTGCCAGCAGCGTCAGGGCGCCAGGGGATGGCTACACCTTC.

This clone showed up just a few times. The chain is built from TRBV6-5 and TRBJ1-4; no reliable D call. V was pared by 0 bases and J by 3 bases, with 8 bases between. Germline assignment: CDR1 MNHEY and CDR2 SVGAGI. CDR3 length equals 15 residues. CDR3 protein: CASSYSTEPNEKLFF. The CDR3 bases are TGTGCCAGCAGTTACTCGACGGAGCCTAATGAAAAACTGTTTTTT.

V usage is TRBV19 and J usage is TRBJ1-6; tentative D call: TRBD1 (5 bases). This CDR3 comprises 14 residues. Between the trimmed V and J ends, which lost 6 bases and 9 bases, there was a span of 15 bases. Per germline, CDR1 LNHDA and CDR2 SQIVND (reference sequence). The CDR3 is CASSAQGGGSPLHF. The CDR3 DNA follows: TGTGCCAGTAGCGCCCAGGGTGGAGGTTCACCCCTCCACTTT. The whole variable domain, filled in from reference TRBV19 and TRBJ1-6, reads DGGITQSPKYLFRKEGQNVTLSCEQNLNHDAMYWYRQDPGQGLRLIYYSQIVNDFQKGDIAEGYSVSREKKESFPLTVTSAQKNPTAFYLCASSAQGGGSPLHFGNGTRLTVT.

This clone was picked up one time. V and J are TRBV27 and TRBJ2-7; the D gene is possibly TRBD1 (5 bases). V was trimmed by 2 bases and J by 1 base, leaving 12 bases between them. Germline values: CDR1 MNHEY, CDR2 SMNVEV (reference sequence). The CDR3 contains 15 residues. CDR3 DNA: TGTGCCAGCAGTTTAAATAGGGCAGGGTCCTACGAGCAGTACTTC. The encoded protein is CASSLNRAGSYEQYF.

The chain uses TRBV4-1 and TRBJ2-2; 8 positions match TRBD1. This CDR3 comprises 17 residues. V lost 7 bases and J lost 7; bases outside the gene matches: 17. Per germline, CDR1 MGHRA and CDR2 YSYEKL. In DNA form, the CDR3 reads TGCGCCAGCACCCGTCTACGATTACAGGGGGGTGGCGGGGAGCTGTTTTTT. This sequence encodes CASTRLRLQGGGGELFF.

CDR3 sequence reads: CASSSTGPYNEQFF. CDR3 bases: TGCGCCAGCAGCTCGACAGGACCTTACAATGAGCAGTTCTTC. This sequence joins TRBV5-1 and TRBJ2-1; D perhaps matches TRBD1 (6 bases). V was trimmed by 3 bases and J by 4 bases, leaving 11 bases between them. CDR3 length: 14 residues. Germline values: CDR1 SGHRS, CDR2 YFSETQ.

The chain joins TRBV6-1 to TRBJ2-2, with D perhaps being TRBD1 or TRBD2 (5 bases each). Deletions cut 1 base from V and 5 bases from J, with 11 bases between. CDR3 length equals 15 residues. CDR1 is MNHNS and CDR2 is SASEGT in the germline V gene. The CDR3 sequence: CASSEGGTGTGELFF. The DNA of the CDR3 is TGTGCCAGCAGTGAAGGGGGGACGGGGACCGGGGAGCTGTTTTTT.

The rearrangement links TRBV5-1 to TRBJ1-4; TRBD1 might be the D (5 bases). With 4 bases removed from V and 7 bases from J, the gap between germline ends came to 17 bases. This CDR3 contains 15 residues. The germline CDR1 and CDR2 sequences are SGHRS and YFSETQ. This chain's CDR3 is CASSPNPGTSEKLFF. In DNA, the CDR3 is TGCGCCAGCAGCCCGAACCCAGGGACTTCTGAAAAACTGTTTTTT.

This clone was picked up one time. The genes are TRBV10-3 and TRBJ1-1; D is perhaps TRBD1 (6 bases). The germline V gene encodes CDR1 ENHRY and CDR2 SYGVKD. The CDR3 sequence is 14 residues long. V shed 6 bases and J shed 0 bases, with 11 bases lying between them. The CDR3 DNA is TGTGCCATCAGGAGGGGGGGGTTGAACACTGAAGCTTTCTTT. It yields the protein CAIRRGGLNTEAFF.